Listed here is a single T cell receptor (beta chain). Its antigen is unidentified. Trimming left V 4 bases short and J 2 bases short, with 12 bases between. Germline V gene data show CDR1 as SGHTA and CDR2 as FQGNSA. The CDR3 runs to 15 residues. This specimen belongs to a study of shared clonotypes between healthy human individuals. Points from the study as a whole: Shared clonotypes across all four donors exceeded non-shared ones in generation probability.

Data came from immunoSEQ multiplex PCR; TCRdb stores just in-frame clones and leaves some out. Of some 1.5 million clones listed, 96% are singletons. The donors were adults (healthy and HIV-negative) with no recent acute infections or vaccinations. The sequence was obtained from a man aged 30-40 years in good health. The J gene is TRBJ1-5, the V gene TRBV7-2, with a possible D match to TRBD1 (6 bases). Material for sequencing was naive CD4+ T cells sorted from blood. Noted subset: CD45RA+ positively selected. Here the CDR3 reads CASSSLGGGNQPQHF. CDR3 in DNA: TGTGCCAGCAGCTCCCTAGGGGGAGGCAATCAGCCCCAGCATTTT.